This record looks at one T cell receptor (beta chain) sequence and its context. As yet, its antigen is unknown. Trimming stripped 0 bases from V and 0 bases from J, with 2 bases between. CDR3 length: 13 amino acids. Germline V CDR1 and CDR2: LGHDT, YNNKEL (reference sequence). Sequencing used immunoSEQ multiplex PCR; TCRdb keeps in-frame clones, though not all of them. Of fewer than 200,000 clones listed, roughly 94% were seen once; the top ten hold more than 1.5%. These data are taken from a study of T cell responses to AZD1222 COVID-19 vaccine. Notes on the study in general: Spike-specific TCR repertoires showed rising breadth and depth after two AZD1222 doses. Mostly white British, mostly female donors; authors suggested clonal diversity may be underestimated. In the spike-specific TCR repertoire, nearly half reportedly target unmutated variant regions.

The TCR was taken from an adult who received the AZD1222 COVID-19 vaccine. The material was peripheral blood, obtained 28 days after the second AZD1222 dose. The chain recombines TRBV3-1 (or the pseudogene TRBV3-2) with TRBJ1-1; unclear D gene. CDR3 amino acids: CASSQDMNTEAFF. The DNA for the CDR3 is TGTGCCAGCAGCCAAGACATGAACACTGAAGCTTTCTTT.